One T cell receptor beta chain is described in this entry. Its matching antigen is unknown. Every donor was a healthy person donating bone marrow. Although they were nominally healthy when sampled, donors likely had unrecorded immune exposures. CDR3 length equals 15 residues. The V and J ends lost 6 bases and 2 bases respectively, with 15 bases between them. The germline V gene has CDR1 SGHNT and CDR2 YYREEE (reference sequence). Primers: 60 Vbeta forward and 13 Jbeta reverse. Here immunoSEQ multiplex PCR was the method, and the copy in TCRdb shows in-frame clones only, minus some. Counted here are 150,000 or so clones, about 84% occurring once; the ten biggest clones make up under 1.5%. This sample is part of a study of cytomegalovirus exposure and HLA in healthy donors. Study findings and constraints: Excluded: some indistinguishable V segments such as TRBV6-2 and TRBV6-3. Presence/absence analyses rested on an assumption that sequencing depth was roughly uniform across donors.

This receptor was taken from a man in his fifties in good health and CMV-seropositive. The sample comprised PBMCs. The V and J genes are TRBV5-4 and TRBJ1-5, with unresolved D. DNA for the CDR3: TGTGCCAGCACCCTTGGACTGAGGGGCAATCAGCCCCAGCATTTT. This sequence encodes CASTLGLRGNQPQHF.